The 17 T cell receptor beta chains in this list originate from one sample, sequenced in a study of graft-versus-host responses after intestinal transplantation. The assay was immunoSEQ multiplex PCR, and TCRdb's table has in-frame clones only and misses some. The sample shows about 130,000 clones, 80% to 95% of them seen only once. These TCRs' antigens remain unknown. Sequencing used unstimulated CD4+ T cells sorted from spleen or lymph node cells, obtained before intestinal transplant. Receptors were obtained from a human donor who received an intestinal transplant.

The chain links TRBV4-3 to TRBJ1-2; D remains unclear. The CDR3 length is 14 residues. V was trimmed by 5 bases and J by 4 bases, leaving 14 bases between them. Germline lookup yields CDR1 LGHNA and CDR2 YSLEER. CDR3: CASSVVGPRYGYTF. CDR3 coding DNA: TGCGCCAGCAGCGTCGTCGGACCGCGCTATGGCTACACCTTC.

The V and J genes are TRBV19 and TRBJ2-1; 10 nucleotides align to TRBD1. Trimming took 4 bases from V and 8 from J; bases not matched to a gene: 8. In germline, CDR1 is LNHDA, CDR2 SQIVND (reference sequence). The length of the CDR3 is 15 residues. The CDR3 reads CASSNDRGRWDEQFF. For the CDR3, the DNA is TGTGCCAGTAGTAATGACAGGGGGCGCTGGGATGAGCAGTTCTTC.

The genes are TRBV19 and TRBJ2-1; 8 positions agree with TRBD2. The CDR3 length is 13 residues. Trimming cost V 11 bases and J 4 bases; bases outside gene matches: 7. Germline lookup yields CDR1 LNHDA and CDR2 SQIVND (reference sequence). Here the CDR3 DNA reads TGTGCCTGCGGGACTAGTGGTTACAATGAGCAGTTCTTC. This sequence encodes CACGTSGYNEQFF.

The CDR3 sequence is CASSLVVSSGNTIYF. DNA for the CDR3: TGTGCCAGCAGCTTAGTCGTAAGCTCTGGAAACACCATATATTTT. V is TRBV7-9 and J is TRBJ1-3; D is undetermined. Per germline, CDR1 SEHNR and CDR2 FQNEAQ (reference sequence). Trimming removed 1 base from V and 0 bases from J, with 7 bases in between. The CDR3 covers 15 residues.

The rearrangement joins TRBV5-4 to TRBJ1-4, with TRBD1 as a possible D gene (6 bases). Germline V gives CDR1 SGHNT, CDR2 YYREEE (reference sequence). The CDR3 contains 14 residues. Trimming cost V 2 bases and J 8 bases, with 13 bases left between them. The CDR3 reads CASSFLGAREKLFF. CDR3 nucleotide sequence: TGTGCCAGCAGCTTTTTGGGGGCGAGGGAAAAACTGTTTTTT.

The chain employs TRBV5-1 and TRBJ2-7; 12 bases agree with TRBD1. CDR3 length: 17 residues. V lost 3 bases to trimming and J lost 0 bases; unmatched junction nucleotides: 7. Germline CDR1 reads SGHRS; CDR2 reads YFSETQ. The CDR3 reads CASSSYRDRGPSYEQYF. As DNA, the CDR3 is TGCGCCAGCAGCTCATACAGGGACAGGGGGCCCTCCTACGAGCAGTACTTC.

The rearrangement uses TRBV11-3 and TRBJ1-2, with TRBD1 matching 9 bases. Unmatched junction bases numbered 3, after V lost 5 bases and J lost 5 bases. Germline lookup yields CDR1 SGHNT and CDR2 YENEEA. The CDR3 loop spans 13 amino acids. The CDR3 sequence: CASSQGQGYGYTF. The CDR3 bases are TGTGCCAGCAGCCAAGGACAGGGGTATGGCTACACCTTC.

The chain links TRBV2 to TRBJ2-1; 12 bases map to TRBD1. The CDR3 consists of 17 residues. The trim removed 0 bases at V and 6 bases at J, leaving 6 bases unmatched. The germline V gene has CDR1 SNHLY and CDR2 FYNNEI. In DNA, the CDR3 is TGTGCCAGCAGTGAAGCGTGGGGACAGGGGGCGCCCAATGAGCAGTTCTTC. Protein sequence: CASSEAWGQGAPNEQFF.

The rearrangement joins TRBV5-5 to TRBJ2-5; perhaps TRBD1 as D (6 bases). Germline V lookup: CDR1 SGHKS, CDR2 YYEKEE (reference sequence). The CDR3 is made up of 15 amino acids. Trimming removed 0 bases from V and 4 bases from J, with 13 bases in between. CDR3 in DNA: TGTGCCAGCAGCTTGGTGGGACAACAAGGAGAGACCCAGTACTTC. Translating it yields CASSLVGQQGETQYF.

The V call is TRBV10-3, the J call TRBJ2-3; possibly TRBD1 or TRBD2 for D (5 bases each). The CDR3 has 11 residues. Trimming took off 8 bases at V and 3 bases at J, with 6 bases between the two ends. The germline CDR1 and CDR2 sequences are ENHRY and SYGVKD. CDR3 loop: CAIEGTDTQYF. CDR3 in DNA: TGTGCCATCGAGGGGACAGATACGCAGTATTTT.

This rearrangement joins TRBV1 to TRBJ2-2; the table's D call TRBD2 went unverified against the DNA. TRBV1 is described as a pseudogene. CDR3 length equals 18 residues. Here the CDR3 reads CTSSQDVGLAGESGELFF. DNA of the CDR3: TGCACCAGCAGCCAAGATGTGGGACTAGCGGGAGAGTCCGGGGAGCTGTTTTTT.

This chain joins TRBV15 and TRBJ2-4; D gene unclear. Trimming took 5 bases from V and 12 from J, leaving 17 bases between them. Germline V gene data show CDR1 as LNHNV and CDR2 as YYDKDF (reference sequence). This CDR3 has 13 amino acids. The CDR3 reads CATSGVPGRHQYF. For the CDR3, the DNA is TGTGCCACCAGCGGGGTTCCAGGACGTCATCAGTACTTC.

The V and J genes are TRBV19 and TRBJ2-1; 10 bases fit TRBD2. This CDR3 region has 18 residues. CDR1 LNHDA and CDR2 SQIVND come from the germline V gene (reference sequence). Losses at the gene ends were 6 bases for V and 0 bases for J; bases not matched to a gene: 11. In nucleotides, the CDR3 is TGTGCCAGTAGAAGACTAGCGGGTCGATCGCACTCCTACAATGAGCAGTTCTTC. Translation gives CASRRLAGRSHSYNEQFF.

This chain connects TRBV18 to TRBJ2-7; possible D gene TRBD2, 6 bases. The CDR3 is 13 residues long. The V gene's germline CDR1 is KGHSH and CDR2 LQKENI. The V gene lost 4 bases and the J gene lost 3 bases, with 10 bases spanning the gap. The DNA of the CDR3 is TGTGCCAGCTCACAAGAGACTAGCTACGAGCAGTACTTC. Protein: CASSQETSYEQYF.

This chain joins TRBV29-1 and TRBJ2-3; tentative D call: TRBD2 (6 bases). The ends were cut back, 4 bases at V and 0 bases at J, with 14 bases in the middle. Germline-derived CDR1 and CDR2 are SQVTM and ANQGSEA. The length of the CDR3 is 15 residues. The CDR3 DNA follows: TGCAGCGTTGGGTCCCTAGCGCTTAGCACAGATACGCAGTATTTT. This translates into CSVGSLALSTDTQYF.

CDR3 sequence: CASRARATNTEAFF. DNA for the CDR3: TGTGCCAGCAGGGCCCGAGCAACGAACACTGAAGCTTTCTTT. The genes are TRBV6-8 and TRBJ1-1; D ambiguous. The CDR3 sequence is 14 residues long. Trimming took off 6 bases at V and 1 base at J, with 12 bases between the two ends. Germline CDR1 MNHGY, CDR2 SAAAGT.

The rearrangement joins TRBV4-1 to TRBJ2-1; TRBD1 aligns across 8 bases. V dropped 3 bases and J dropped 9; count of bases not matched to a gene: 10. The germline CDR1 and CDR2 sequences are MGHRA and YSYEKL. The CDR3 length is 15 residues. The CDR3 DNA sequence: TGCGCCAGCAGCCAGGGGACAGGCCCCGCGGGTGAGCAGTTCTTC. Translation gives CASSQGTGPAGEQFF.